This TCR beta chain was identified during a study of cytomegalovirus exposure and HLA in healthy donors. Study-level results: A later analysis found most CMV-associated TCR beta chains apparently HLA-restricted.

Points on this clone: Its antigen is as yet unknown.

Though nominally healthy at sampling, donors likely had unrecorded immune exposures. The CDR3 totals 15 residues. V lost 0 bases, J lost 5 bases, and 3 bases stayed unmatched. Looked up from germline, CDR1 is SGHDT and CDR2 is YYEEEE. The primer mix had 60 Vbeta and 13 Jbeta primers. The table came from immunoSEQ multiplex PCR; TCRdb's copy has only in-frame clones and leaves some out. The table records under 130,000 clones, around 80% of them present only once. The genes are TRBV5-6 and TRBJ2-1; TRBD2 aligns across 9 bases. The sequence was obtained from a man between 18 and 29 years old in good health and CMV-seronegative. Material: PBMCs. CDR3 coding DNA: TGTGCCAGCAGCTTGGTGGCGGGAGGGCACAATGAGCAGTTCTTC. Amino acid sequence: CASSLVAGGHNEQFF.